This T cell receptor (beta chain) was identified during a study of T-cell reconstitution after alpha-beta-depleted transplantation in children (dated by TCRdb to the mid-2010s). For context, the study as a whole: Using TCR repertoire profiling, the study quantitatively followed how T-cell immune reconstitution unfolded in children after TCRalphabeta/CD19-depleted allogeneic hematopoietic cell transplantation.

The sample holds a few counts of this clonotype. Its antigen remains unidentified. It has no much larger one-base neighbor in the sample; base qualities were not kept. To prepare the library, PCR was applied. Sequencing took place on an Illumina HiSeq 2500. TCR libraries were prepared with molecular barcoding, using unique molecular identifiers to normalize TCRbeta repertoire quantification. The public reads were run again by TCRdb, first through fastp at Q25 and then through MiXCR, and only productive beta chains were kept. Entries that share a CDR3 protein sequence are merged under the most common genes and DNA. The sample records approximately 240,000 distinct CDR3 sequences, under 9.5% of which are singletons. The top ten hold less than 8% of the sample. The CDR3 starts with the cysteine, ends with the phenylalanine, and has 16 residues. Solely the CDR3 DNA is kept, with 48 bases framed from the first base. From the germline V gene, CDR1 is SGHRS and CDR2 is YFSETQ. At the junction V is shortened by 4 bases and J by 0 bases, with 16 bases in between.

The specimen was PBMCs from the stem cell graft donor, collected from the stem cell graft. The chain joins TRBV5-1 to TRBJ2-5, with the D call perhaps TRBD1 or TRBD2, as 5 bases match in each case. The sequence derives from a human donor who donated a stem cell graft to a child with acute lymphoblastic leukemia. The CDR3 protein sequence reads: CASSRGDHTYQETQYF. The nucleotides read TGCGCCAGCAGCCGAGGGGATCATACCTACCAAGAGACCCAGTACTTC.